This T cell receptor beta chain was identified in a study of blood T cell repertoires in COVID-19. The germline CDR1 and CDR2 sequences are DFQATT and SNEGSKA (reference sequence). The V gene lost 5 bases and the J gene lost 6 bases, with 11 bases spanning the gap. CDR3 length equals 11 residues. Method: immunoSEQ multiplex PCR; TCRdb's copy keeps in-frame clones and lacks some. Of 250,000 to 300,000 clones detected, about 86% appear once; the ten largest clones hold roughly 2.9%. The sequence came from a woman aged 60 to 75 with active or convalescent COVID-19. Sample: peripheral blood. The chain joins TRBV20-1 to TRBJ2-7, with D perhaps TRBD1 (5 bases). The CDR3: CSARRDSEQYF. The CDR3 DNA sequence: TGCAGTGCTCGCAGGGATAGCGAGCAGTACTTC.